The 15 T cell receptor beta chains below come from one sample, sequenced in a study of beta chain features in type 1 diabetes. Study results and caveats: Researchers report that Type 1 diabetes patients had moderately but significantly shorter TCRB CDR3s across all four CD4+ subsets.

TCRB transcripts that were expressed got sequenced, as all of the isolated RNA had been reverse transcribed. The method was immunoSEQ multiplex PCR; TCRdb's version includes in-frame clones alone and lacks a portion of them. Of under 300,000 clones in the sample, around 14% were seen once. No cognate antigen is known for these TCRs. The sample was naive CD4+ T cells from blood. Source of these receptors: a young man with type 1 diabetes.

A word on this clone: This same CDR3 is encoded by further DNA sequences in the sample. V usage is TRBV18 and J usage is TRBJ2-5, with 7 bases that match TRBD1. The CDR3 is 13 residues long. With 2 bases clipped from V and 3 bases from J, the junction kept 0 bases outside the gene matches. CDR1 KGHSH and CDR2 LQKENI come from the germline V gene. CDR3 coding DNA: TGTGCCAGCTCACCAGGGACAGAAGAGACCCAGTACTTC. Translating it yields CASSPGTEETQYF.

This clone was detected a few times. The chain uses TRBV9 and TRBJ2-3, with a tentative D call TRBD1 (5 bases). CDR1 and CDR2 from the germline V gene are SGDLS and YYNGEE. The CDR3 spans 14 residues. The V end was cut by 4 bases, the J end by 5 bases, with 14 bases between. The CDR3 sequence: CASSPQVRVDTQYF. The DNA of the CDR3 is TGTGCCAGCAGCCCACAGGTCCGGGTAGATACGCAGTATTTT. Full variable domain (outside the CDR3, taken from reference TRBV9 and TRBJ2-3): DSGVTQTPKHLITATGQRVTLRCSPRSGDLSVYWYQQSLDQGLQFLIQYYNGEERAKGNILERFSAQQFPDLHSELNLSSLELGDSALYFCASSPQVRVDTQYFGPGTRLTVL.

This clone was seen a few times. V usage is TRBV2 and J usage is TRBJ1-1; D ambiguous. Between the trimmed V and J ends, which lost 6 bases and 1 base, there was a span of 12 bases. This CDR3 comprises 14 residues. Germline V gene data show CDR1 as SNHLY and CDR2 as FYNNEI. CDR3: CASRQGEGNTEAFF. CDR3 coding DNA: TGTGCCAGCAGGCAAGGAGAAGGGAACACTGAAGCTTTCTTT.

The rearrangement links TRBV27 to TRBJ1-5, with unresolved D. With 3 bases removed from V and 3 bases from J, the gap between germline ends came to 3 bases. The CDR3 contains 12 residues. CDR1 is MNHEY and CDR2 is SMNVEV in the germline V gene (reference sequence). CDR3 sequence: CASSFINQPQHF. The CDR3 coding sequence is TGTGCCAGCAGTTTCATCAATCAGCCCCAGCATTTT.

The chain joins TRBV10-3 to TRBJ1-5; D perhaps matches TRBD1 (5 bases). The germline V gene has CDR1 ENHRY and CDR2 SYGVKD. The CDR3 contains 13 residues. V was cut by 11 bases and J by 2 bases, with 13 bases left in between. CDR3 residues: CALSETGNQPQHF. The CDR3 coding sequence is TGTGCCCTGTCCGAGACAGGCAATCAGCCCCAGCATTTT.

This clone was observed a few times. The chain carries TRBV2 and TRBJ1-1; D unclear. Germline CDR1 SNHLY, CDR2 FYNNEI. The V end lost 2 bases, the J end lost 5 bases, and 6 bases lay between the germline ends. The CDR3 extends over 12 amino acids. The CDR3 sequence is CASSESGTEAFF. Here the CDR3 DNA reads TGTGCCAGCAGTGAATCGGGGACTGAAGCTTTCTTT.

This clone was seen a handful of times. This rearrangement joins TRBV28 to TRBJ2-5; TRBD2 aligns across 8 bases. Per the germline V gene, CDR1 is MDHEN and CDR2 is SYDVKM. Germline trimming cut 4 bases from V and 4 bases from J; bases unmatched to any gene: 8. The CDR3 consists of 15 residues. The CDR3 spells CASSSQLGLGETQYF. Written as DNA, the CDR3 is TGTGCCAGCAGTTCCCAACTGGGACTAGGAGAGACCCAGTACTTC. The full variable domain, completed using reference TRBV28 and TRBJ2-5, is DVKVTQSSRYLVKRTGEKVFLECVQDMDHENMFWYRQDPGLGLRLIYFSYDVKMKEKGDIPEGYSVSREKKERFSLILESASTNQTSMYLCASSSQLGLGETQYFGPGTRLLVL.

This clone was counted only a few times. The chain has TRBV9 and TRBJ2-7; tentatively, D is TRBD1 (6 bases). The CDR3 runs to 15 residues. Germline CDR1 SGDLS, CDR2 YYNGEE. V gave up 0 bases and J gave up 3 bases, with 13 bases separating them. The CDR3 protein is CASSVAPGDNYEQYF. As DNA, the CDR3 is TGTGCCAGCAGCGTAGCTCCCGGGGACAACTACGAGCAGTACTTC.

This clone was found a few times. The J gene is TRBJ2-7, the V gene TRBV11-3, with a possible D match to TRBD2 (6 bases). The CDR3 loop spans 13 amino acids. CDR1 and CDR2 from the germline V gene are SGHNT and YENEEA. With 5 bases removed from V and 2 bases from J, the gap between germline ends came to 10 bases. This CDR3 reads CASSRDFAYEQYF. DNA for the CDR3: TGTGCCAGCAGCCGGGACTTCGCCTACGAGCAGTACTTC.

The V and J genes are TRBV27 and TRBJ1-5; possibly TRBD1 for D (6 bases). Deletions cut 5 bases from V and 7 bases from J, with 12 bases between. Germline values: CDR1 MNHEY, CDR2 SMNVEV (reference sequence). The CDR3 has 13 amino acids. CDR3 region: CASSPTGFQPQHF. The CDR3 DNA sequence: TGTGCCAGCAGTCCCACAGGGTTCCAGCCCCAGCATTTT.

The sample holds a few counts of this clone. J is TRBJ1-2 and V is TRBV10-3; TRBD1 agrees at 8 bases. Per the germline V gene, CDR1 is ENHRY and CDR2 is SYGVKD. V lost 4 bases, J lost 13 bases, and 5 bases stayed unmatched. The CDR3 has 11 amino acids. CDR3 sequence: CAISGQGLSTF. DNA for the CDR3: TGTGCCATCAGTGGACAGGGGCTCAGCACCTTC.

The chain links TRBV7-9 to TRBJ2-5; 12 bases line up with TRBD2. After removal of 7 bases from V and 3 bases from J, the junction contained 3 bases not matched to a gene. This CDR3 spans 14 amino acids. From germline, CDR1 is SEHNR and CDR2 FQNEAQ (reference sequence). The CDR3 is CASNLAGGEETQYF. CDR3 nucleotide sequence: TGTGCCAGCAACCTAGCGGGGGGGGAAGAGACCCAGTACTTC.

The CDR3 sequence is CASSSRGQGRTDTQYF. CDR3 DNA sequence: TGTGCCAGCAGCTCGCGGGGACAGGGCCGCACAGATACGCAGTATTTT. The rearrangement joins TRBV7-9 to TRBJ2-3; 9 nucleotides agree with TRBD1. CDR1 is SEHNR and CDR2 is FQNEAQ in the germline V gene (reference sequence). The CDR3 runs 16 residues. The V segment lost 4 bases and the J segment 1 base; nucleotides outside the gene matches: 6.

The V gene is TRBV18, the J gene TRBJ2-7, with D perhaps TRBD1 (6 bases). Germline CDR1 reads KGHSH; CDR2 reads LQKENI. V gave up 3 bases and J gave up 4 bases, with 16 bases separating them. The CDR3 is 15 residues long. CDR3 coding DNA: TGTGCCAGCTCACCCAGCCCAGGGGAGCGGTACGAGCAGTACTTC. Translation gives CASSPSPGERYEQYF.

This clone showed up just a few times. This chain uses TRBV6-6 with TRBJ2-3; 8 positions match TRBD2. This CDR3 is built from 14 residues. Per the germline V gene, CDR1 is MNHNY and CDR2 is SVGAGI (reference sequence). V lost 6 bases to trimming and J lost 1 base; unmatched junction nucleotides: 3. DNA for the CDR3: TGTGCCAGCAGAACAGCGGGAGGCACAGATACGCAGTATTTT. Translation: CASRTAGGTDTQYF.